Sequencing of this T cell receptor (beta chain) was carried out in a study of T cells after yellow fever vaccination. Study summary: In the case of low-cell-number fractions, SMART-Seq v4 Ultra Low Input was used for preparation.

This clonotype has ten or more counts. Its specificity is not known. From the 5' RACE reads, TCRdb called clonotypes with MiXCR, one entry per CDR3 protein. The sample lists about 250,000 distinct CDR3 sequences; roughly 3.7% were seen once. V gave up 2 bases and J gave up 1 base; unmatched junction bases: 18. This CDR3 is built from 23 residues. The germline V gene has CDR1 KGHSH and CDR2 LQKENI. Study results and caveats: Only a small proportion of the clonotypes turned up in both the CD4 and the CD8 compartments, likely arising from convergent recombination. Most clones from primary vaccination were detected again post-booster (about 96% CD4, about 85% CD8). It was a weaker secondary response, yet one that peaked faster, at day 5 versus 15.

The receptor was isolated from a man aged 18 to 35 who received the YFV17D yellow fever vaccine. The genes are TRBV18 and TRBJ2-1, with TRBD2 matching over 15 bases. The specimen comprised PBMCs, sampled 15 days after the yellow fever booster vaccination. CDR3 residues: CASSPYGLAGGINTLLSYNEQFF. CDR3 DNA: TGTGCCAGCTCACCATATGGACTAGCGGGGGGGATTAACACGCTGTTATCCTACAATGAGCAGTTCTTC.